This T cell receptor beta chain stems from a study of PD-1 blockade in classical Hodgkin lymphoma. Findings and caveats of the study: Patients with a complete response exhibited baseline diversity comparable to newly diagnosed patients. Anyone who began nivolumab under 1 year after ASCT was excluded.

The CDR3 totals 16 residues. J lost 0 bases, V lost 4 bases, and 5 bases had no gene match. Germline CDR1 and CDR2: SGHVS and FQNEAQ. With respect to this clone: The antigen remains unidentified.

Relapse was seen in all patients after autologous stem cell transplantation, and brentuximab vedotin exposure was variable. Produced via immunoSEQ multiplex PCR; TCRdb's table is partial and in-frame only. The sample has about 98,000 clones; around nine tenths are singletons. Sequences were derived from peripheral blood mononuclear cells (PBMCs), sampled at baseline. The sequence was obtained from a human donor with classical Hodgkin lymphoma. V is TRBV7-8 and J is TRBJ1-3; 8 nucleotides match TRBD1. The CDR3 loop is CASSSTRGLSGNTIYF. The DNA of the CDR3 is TGTGCCAGCAGCTCCACCAGGGGGCTCTCTGGAAACACCATATATTTT.